This entry concerns a single T cell receptor beta chain. These data originate in a study of blood T cell repertoires in COVID-19. Study background: Both acute and convalescent COVID-19 samples were obtained from the United States, Italy and Spain. T cells, B-cell-depleted T cells, or PBMCs supplied cDNA or gDNA.

Germline-derived CDR1 and CDR2 are MNHEY and SVGAGI. J gave up 10 bases and V 5 bases, and 11 bases lay outside the gene matches. This CDR3 has 15 residues. Authors' data handling: Nucleated cell number was recorded as an estimate derived from reference gene primer amplification. Using immunoSEQ multiplex PCR, the repertoire was profiled, and TCRdb retains in-frame clones only, with some absent. The D gene and trimming were derived from the DNA, and the V and J assignments and clone size from that table. This sample has around 270,000 clones, with under 90% found just once. The V call is TRBV6-5, the J call TRBJ2-1; 10 bases align to TRBD1. The sequenced material came from peripheral blood. This receptor was identified in a man in his 60s with acute or convalescent COVID-19. CDR3 sequence: CASSRPGQGNREQFF. The CDR3 DNA reads TGTGCCAGCAGTCGCCCGGGACAGGGGAACAGGGAGCAGTTCTTC.